Below, 24 T cell receptor beta chains from the same sample are listed, as sequenced in a study of T cells in Graves' hyperthyroidism and ophthalmopathy. Researchers amplified the TCR beta CDR3 regions from RNA transcripts. The HTBI primer set was used in a first-round RT-PCR of the TCR CDR3. TCRdb recomputed calls from the multiplex PCR reads with MiXCR, one row per CDR3 protein. In the table there are around 760,000 distinct CDR3 sequences, 30% to 40% of which are singletons. Sequencing was carried out using blood. The receptors here all came from a middle-aged woman with Graves' hyperthyroidism.

This clonotype was seen ten or more times. One end of the junction does not line up with germline, which may come from a read error. The chain couples TRBV5-1 to TRBJ1-1; TRBD1 matches 7 bases. The CDR3 consists of 14 residues. Looked up from germline, CDR1 is SGHRS and CDR2 is YFSETQ. CDR3 nucleotides: TGTGCCAGCAGCTTCAGGGGGGGGAACACTGAAGCTTTCTTT. Encoded protein: CASSFRGGNTEAFF.

This chain links TRBV2 with TRBJ2-7; the match to TRBD1 covers 8 bases. The CDR3 is 13 amino acids. CDR1 and CDR2 from the germline V gene are SNHLY and FYNNEI. V shed 7 bases, J shed 5 bases, and the junction held 7 bases outside the gene matches. In nucleotides, the CDR3 is TGTGCCAGCACCGGACAGGGAATACACGAGCAGTACTTC. Translation gives CASTGQGIHEQYF. The full variable domain, its missing parts supplied by reference TRBV2 and TRBJ2-7, is EPEVTQTPSHQVTQMGQEVILRCVPISNHLYFYWYRQILGQKVEFLVSFYNNEISEKSEIFDDQFSVERPDGSNFTLKIRSTKLEDSAMYFCASTGQGIHEQYFGPGTRLTVT.

V is TRBV7-9 and J is TRBJ1-2, with D maybe TRBD1 (6 bases). CDR1 and CDR2 (germline): SEHNR, FQNEAQ (reference sequence). Deletions cut 6 bases from V and 8 bases from J, with 13 bases between. The CDR3 loop spans 12 amino acids. The DNA of the CDR3 is TGTGCCAGCAGTTACAGGGATGGAGGCTACACCTTC. This sequence encodes CASSYRDGGYTF.

The chain has TRBV5-5 and TRBJ1-1; TRBD1 matches 7 bases. Trimming took 1 base from V and 7 from J; bases not matched to a gene: 10. There are 15 residues in the CDR3. CDR1 SGHKS and CDR2 YYEKEE come from the germline V gene (reference sequence). The CDR3 coding sequence is TGTGCCAGCAGCTTGCGAAGACAGGGTGAATTTGAAGCTTTCTTT. Protein: CASSLRRQGEFEAFF.

This clonotype occurred a few times. V is TRBV20-1 and J is TRBJ1-1, with TRBD1 as a possible D gene (6 bases). The CDR3 runs 14 residues. Germline V gene sequence: CDR1 DFQATT, CDR2 SNEGSKA (reference sequence). V was trimmed by 0 bases and J by 5 bases, leaving 13 bases between them. The CDR3 nucleotides are TGCAGTGCTAGAGACGTTGACAGGATGACTGAAGCTTTCTTT. This gives the protein CSARDVDRMTEAFF.

This clonotype was observed at least ten times. The DNA of the CDR3 is TGTGCCAGCAGTTCAGAGGACCAGCCCCAGCATTTT. It codes for CASSSEDQPQHF. The rearrangement links TRBV7-9 to TRBJ1-5; D gene ambiguous. The CDR3 contains 12 residues. V was pared by 6 bases and J by 7 bases, with 10 bases between. Per germline, CDR1 SEHNR and CDR2 FQNEAQ (reference sequence).

Only a few counts were recorded for this clonotype. The rearrangement joins TRBV7-9 to TRBJ2-7; the D is unclear. Germline lookup yields CDR1 SEHNR and CDR2 FQNEAQ (reference sequence). With 0 bases removed from V and 6 bases from J, the gap between germline ends came to 6 bases. The CDR3 runs to 12 residues. The CDR3 sequence: CASSLAVPEQYF. CDR3 coding DNA: TGTGCCAGCAGCTTAGCTGTCCCCGAGCAGTACTTC.

Only one count was recorded for this clonotype. V usage is TRBV14 and J usage is TRBJ2-5; 9 bases are shared with TRBD1. V lost 3 bases and J lost 11; bases outside the gene matches: 7. The germline gives CDR1 SGHDN, CDR2 FVKESK. The CDR3 runs 13 residues. The CDR3 sequence is CASSHGQGPRQYF. The CDR3 region has the DNA TGTGCCAGCAGCCACGGACAGGGGCCGAGGCAGTACTTC.

This clonotype came up a few times. A read error may produce the germline difference seen at one junction end. The rearrangement joins TRBV19 to TRBJ2-2, with TRBD1 matching 9 bases. The CDR3 totals 18 residues. CDR1 is LNHDA, CDR2 SQIVND, per germline (reference sequence). CDR3: CASSLDPTGGANTGELFF. Here the CDR3 DNA reads TGTGCCAGTAGTCTAGACCCGACAGGGGGTGCGAACACCGGGGAGCTGTTTTTT.

This clonotype has ten or more counts. V and J are TRBV7-9 and TRBJ2-5; 9 nucleotides align to TRBD1. Germline V gene sequence: CDR1 SEHNR, CDR2 FQNEAQ (reference sequence). V shed 5 bases and J 4 bases; nucleotides not matched to a gene: 5. The CDR3 has 14 amino acids. The CDR3 DNA follows: TGTGCCAGCAGCCAGACAGGGGGAGGAGAGACCCAGTACTTC. It codes for CASSQTGGGETQYF.

The rearrangement links TRBV7-6 to TRBJ2-3; D remains ambiguous. In germline, CDR1 is SGHVS, CDR2 FNYEAQ. V was shortened by 0 bases and J by 4 bases, with 11 bases between the two germline ends. This CDR3 is 15 amino acids long. DNA of the CDR3: TGTGCCAGCAGCTTAGCGCACCTAGGAGCAGATACGCAGTATTTT. Its protein product is CASSLAHLGADTQYF.

This rearrangement joins TRBV10-3 to TRBJ2-5; D is uncertain. CDR3 length equals 11 residues. Trimming pared 10 bases from V and 5 bases from J, leaving 11 bases between. The germline V gene has CDR1 ENHRY and CDR2 SYGVKD. CDR3 sequence reads: CATSDGETQYF. Here the CDR3 DNA reads TGTGCCACTTCAGACGGGGAGACCCAGTACTTC.

This clonotype was observed at least ten times. This rearrangement joins TRBV10-3 to TRBJ1-5, with a weak D call TRBD1 (5 bases). CDR3 length: 15 residues. Germline assignment: CDR1 ENHRY and CDR2 SYGVKD. Trimming shortened V by 6 bases and J by 5 bases, and 17 bases separated the two germline ends. The CDR3 DNA reads as TGTGCCATCAGCACGGGACCCCGGGAGGATCAGCCCCAGCATTTT. Translating it yields CAISTGPREDQPQHF.

This clonotype occurred many times. This chain connects TRBV12-3 or TRBV12-4 to TRBJ1-5; D is uncertain. This CDR3 contains 12 residues. V was trimmed by 3 bases and J by 7 bases, leaving 7 bases between them. CDR3 loop: CASSLVAQPQHF. CDR3 bases: TGTGCCAGCAGTTTGGTCGCGCAGCCCCAGCATTTT.

A word on this clonotype: A much larger clonotype is one base distant, so this may be a read error. V gene TRBV20-1 combines with J gene TRBJ1-4; a possible D gene is TRBD1 (6 bases). CDR1 DFQATT and CDR2 SNEGSKA come from the germline V gene (reference sequence). The length of the CDR3 is 13 residues. The CDR3 here is CSAPGAVNEKLLF. The CDR3 DNA sequence: TGCAGTGCGCCGGGGGCGGTCAATGAAAAACTGCTTTTT.

Comments on this clonotype: An end of the junction does not agree with germline; a read error may underlie this. The chain recombines TRBV6-5 with TRBJ2-2; TRBD1 is a possible D gene (6 bases). Germline values: CDR1 MNHEY, CDR2 SVGAGI. This CDR3 has 13 amino acids. In DNA form, the CDR3 reads TGTGCCATCAGTTACAGGGTAACCGGGGAGCTGTTTTTT. This codes for CAISYRVTGELFF.

The chain couples TRBV11-2 to TRBJ2-5, with a possible D match to TRBD2 (6 bases). The CDR3 has 14 amino acids. Per germline, CDR1 SGHAT and CDR2 FQNNGV. The V end lost 5 bases, the J end lost 7 bases, and 17 bases lay between the germline ends. CDR3 sequence reads: CASSPWDLRRTQYF. The CDR3 bases are TGTGCCAGCAGCCCCTGGGACTTACGGCGGACCCAGTACTTC.

The rearrangement joins TRBV7-3 to TRBJ2-4, with a weak D call TRBD1 (6 bases). V lost 9 bases to trimming and J lost 8 bases, with 17 bases between them. Germline V lookup: CDR1 SGHTA, CDR2 FQGTGA. The length of the CDR3 is 13 residues. The CDR3 sequence is CARTPQGQDIQYF. The CDR3 DNA reads TGTGCCAGAACCCCACAGGGTCAGGACATTCAGTACTTC.

This clonotype has only a few counts. The chain recombines TRBV6-1 with TRBJ1-6; D is perhaps TRBD1 (5 bases). This CDR3 is 15 amino acids long. V lost 2 bases to trimming and J lost 5 bases, with 10 bases between them. CDR1 is MNHNS and CDR2 is SASEGT in the germline V gene. This CDR3 reads CASSEQGPDNSPLHF. CDR3 DNA: TGTGCCAGCAGTGAACAGGGTCCGGATAATTCACCCCTCCACTTT.

This clonotype was seen just once. This chain connects TRBV20-1 to TRBJ1-5; D perhaps matches TRBD1 (5 bases). The CDR3 contains 14 residues. Germline V gene lookup returns CDR1 DFQATT and CDR2 SNEGSKA (reference sequence). Trimming pared 6 bases from V and 7 bases from J, leaving 19 bases between. The CDR3 DNA reads as TGCAGTGCGACCACCGGGACTCCGGACCAGCCCCAGCATTTT. Translation: CSATTGTPDQPQHF.

This rearrangement joins TRBV12-3 or TRBV12-4 to TRBJ2-2; 11 bases map to TRBD2. This CDR3 has 16 residues. V dropped 7 bases and J dropped 1; count of bases not matched to a gene: 5. The CDR3 reads CASIVGTSGNTGELFF. Here the CDR3 DNA reads TGTGCCAGCATTGTTGGGACTAGCGGGAACACCGGGGAGCTGTTTTTT.

Details on this clonotype: This may stem from a read error, because a much larger clone lies one nucleotide away. V and J are TRBV7-8 and TRBJ1-4, with a weak D call TRBD1 (5 bases). Germline values: CDR1 SGHVS, CDR2 FQNEAQ. Between the trimmed V and J ends, which lost 6 bases and 10 bases, there was a span of 18 bases. The CDR3 is 14 amino acids. The CDR3 region has the DNA TGTGCCAGCAGTCGCCTGGTTCGGGGCAGAAAACTGTTTTTT. It yields the protein CASSRLVRGRKLFF.

The table lists this clonotype with a few counts. One end of the junction fails to match germline, which may point to a read error. V gene TRBV10-3 combines with J gene TRBJ2-7, with TRBD1 matching 8 bases. CDR1 ENHRY and CDR2 SYGVKD come from the germline V gene. This CDR3 has 15 residues. This CDR3 reads CASSSTSGQVYEQYF. For the CDR3, the DNA is TGTGCCAGCAGTTCCACCTCGGGACAGGTCTACGAGCAGTACTTC.

This clonotype appeared a few times. The J gene is TRBJ2-7, the V gene TRBV10-3; a weak D match, TRBD2 (6 bases). Germline V gene lookup returns CDR1 ENHRY and CDR2 SYGVKD. CDR3 length: 15 amino acids. Trimming pared 10 bases from V and 2 bases from J, leaving 21 bases between. The CDR3 region has the DNA TGTGCCAGCCGTGACAAGACGGGAGAAACCTACGAGCAGTACTTC. It encodes CASRDKTGETYEQYF.